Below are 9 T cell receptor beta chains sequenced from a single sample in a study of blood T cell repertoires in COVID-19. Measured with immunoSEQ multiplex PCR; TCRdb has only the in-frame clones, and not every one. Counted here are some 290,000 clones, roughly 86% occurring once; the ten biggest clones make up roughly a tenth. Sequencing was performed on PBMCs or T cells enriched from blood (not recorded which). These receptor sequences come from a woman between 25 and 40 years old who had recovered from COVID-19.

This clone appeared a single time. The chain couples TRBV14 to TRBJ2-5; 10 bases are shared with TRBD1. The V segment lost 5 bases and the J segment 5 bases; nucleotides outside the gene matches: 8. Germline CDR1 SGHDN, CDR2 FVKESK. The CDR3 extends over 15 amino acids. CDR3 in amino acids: CASSRRQGAGETQYF. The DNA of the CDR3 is TGTGCCAGCAGCAGAAGACAGGGGGCGGGGGAGACCCAGTACTTC.

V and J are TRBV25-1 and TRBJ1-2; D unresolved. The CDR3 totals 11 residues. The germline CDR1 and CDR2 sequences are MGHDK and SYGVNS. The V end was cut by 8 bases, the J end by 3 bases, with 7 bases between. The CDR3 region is CASSNYYGYTF. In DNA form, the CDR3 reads TGTGCCAGCTCAAATTACTATGGCTACACCTTC.

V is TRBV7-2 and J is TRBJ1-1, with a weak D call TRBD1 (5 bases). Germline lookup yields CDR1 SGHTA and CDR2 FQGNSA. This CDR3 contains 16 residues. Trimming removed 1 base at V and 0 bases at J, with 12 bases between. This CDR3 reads CASSLDPGGMNTEAFF. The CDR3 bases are TGTGCCAGCAGCTTAGATCCGGGGGGGATGAACACTGAAGCTTTCTTT. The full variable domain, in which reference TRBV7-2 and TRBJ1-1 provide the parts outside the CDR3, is GAGVSQSPSNKVTEKGKDVELRCDPISGHTALYWYRQSLGQGLEFLIYFQGNSAPDKSGLPSDRFSAERTGGSVSTLTIQRTQQEDSAVYLCASSLDPGGMNTEAFFGQGTRLTVV.

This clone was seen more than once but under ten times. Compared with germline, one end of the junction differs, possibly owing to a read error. The CDR3 region is CASSLGEVTGELFF. In DNA, the CDR3 is TGTGCTAGCAGCTTAGGAGAAGTCACCGGGGAGCTGTTTTTT. The chain employs TRBV7-7 and TRBJ2-2; D uncertain. The CDR3 has 14 amino acids. Germline V gene data show CDR1 as SSHAT and CDR2 as FNYEAQ (reference sequence).

CDR3 sequence reads: CASSPRVMDTGELFF. CDR3 bases: TGCGCCAGCAGCCCCCGGGTTATGGACACCGGGGAGCTGTTTTTT. The chain recombines TRBV4-3 with TRBJ2-2, with unresolved D. V lost 4 bases and J lost 3, with 12 bases in between. The CDR3 is 15 residues long. The germline V gene encodes CDR1 LGHNA and CDR2 YSLEER.

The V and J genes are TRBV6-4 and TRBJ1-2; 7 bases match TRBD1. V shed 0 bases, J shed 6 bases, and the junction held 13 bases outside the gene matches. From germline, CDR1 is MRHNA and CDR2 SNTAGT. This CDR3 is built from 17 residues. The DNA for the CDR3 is TGTGCCAGCAGTGACTCAGGTCAAGGTAGACAGGGAGATGGCTACACCTTC. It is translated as CASSDSGQGRQGDGYTF.

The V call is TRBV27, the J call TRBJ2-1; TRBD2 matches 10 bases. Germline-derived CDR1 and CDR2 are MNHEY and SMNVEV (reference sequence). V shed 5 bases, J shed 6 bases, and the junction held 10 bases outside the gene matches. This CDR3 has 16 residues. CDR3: CASSILRTSGTNEQFF. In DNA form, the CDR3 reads TGTGCCAGCAGTATCCTCAGGACTAGCGGAACCAATGAGCAGTTCTTC.

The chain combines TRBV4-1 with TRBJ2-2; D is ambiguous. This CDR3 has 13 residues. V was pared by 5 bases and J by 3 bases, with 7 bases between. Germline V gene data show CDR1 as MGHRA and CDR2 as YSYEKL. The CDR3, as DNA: TGCGCCAGCAGCAAGACATACACCGGGGAGCTGTTTTTT. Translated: CASSKTYTGELFF.

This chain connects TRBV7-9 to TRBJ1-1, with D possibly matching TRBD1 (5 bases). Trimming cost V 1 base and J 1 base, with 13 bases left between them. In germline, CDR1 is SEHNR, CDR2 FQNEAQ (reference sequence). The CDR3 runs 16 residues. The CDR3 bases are TGTGCCAGCAGCTTAGTGGGGCGACATCAGAACACTGAAGCTTTCTTT. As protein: CASSLVGRHQNTEAFF. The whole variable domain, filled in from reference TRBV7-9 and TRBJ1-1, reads DTGVSQNPRHKITKRGQNVTFRCDPISEHNRLYWYRQTLGQGPEFLTYFQNEAQLEKSRLLSDRFSAERPKGSFSTLEIQRTEQGDSAMYLCASSLVGRHQNTEAFFGQGTRLTVV.